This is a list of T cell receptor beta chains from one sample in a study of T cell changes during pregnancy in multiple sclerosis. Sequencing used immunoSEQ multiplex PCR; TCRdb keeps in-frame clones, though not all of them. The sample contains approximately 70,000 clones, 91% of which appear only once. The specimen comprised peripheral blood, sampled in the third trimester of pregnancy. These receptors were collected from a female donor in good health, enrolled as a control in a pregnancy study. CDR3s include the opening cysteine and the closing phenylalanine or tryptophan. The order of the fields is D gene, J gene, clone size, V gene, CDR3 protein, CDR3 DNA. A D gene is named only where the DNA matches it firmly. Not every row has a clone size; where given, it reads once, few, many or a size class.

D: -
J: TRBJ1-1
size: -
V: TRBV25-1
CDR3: CASSERVDTEAFF
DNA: TGTGCCAGCAGTGAGCGGGTAGACACTGAAGCTTTCTTT

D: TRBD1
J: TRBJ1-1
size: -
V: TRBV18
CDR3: CASPAHPQGENTEAFF
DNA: TGTGCCAGCCCAGCCCACCCACAGGGGGAGAACACTGAAGCTTTCTTT

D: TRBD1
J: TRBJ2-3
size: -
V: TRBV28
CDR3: CASGGQGPSTDTQYF
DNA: TGTGCCAGCGGGGGACAGGGGCCTAGCACAGATACGCAGTATTTT

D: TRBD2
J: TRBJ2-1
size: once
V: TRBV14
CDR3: CASSRLAGGLNEQFF
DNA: TGTGCCAGCAGCCGCCTAGCGGGGGGGCTCAATGAGCAGTTCTTC

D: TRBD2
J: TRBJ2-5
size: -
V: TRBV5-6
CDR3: CASSFRLAGETQYF
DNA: TGTGCCAGCAGCTTCCGACTAGCTGGAGAGACCCAGTACTTC

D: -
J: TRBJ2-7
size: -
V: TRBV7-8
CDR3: CASSAMEGLLLEQYF
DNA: TGTGCCAGCAGCGCGATGGAGGGGCTCCTACTCGAGCAGTACTTC

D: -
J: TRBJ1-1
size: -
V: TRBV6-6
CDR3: CASTAGEWTEAFF
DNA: TGTGCCAGCACCGCGGGGGAATGGACTGAAGCTTTCTTT

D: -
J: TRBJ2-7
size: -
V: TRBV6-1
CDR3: CASIRGMGSGGEQYF
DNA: TGTGCCAGCATCCGAGGGATGGGGTCAGGAGGCGAGCAGTACTTC

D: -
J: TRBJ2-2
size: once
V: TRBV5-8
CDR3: CASSFGLRRTGELFF
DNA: TGTGCCAGCAGCTTTGGACTTAGGCGGACCGGGGAGCTGTTTTTT

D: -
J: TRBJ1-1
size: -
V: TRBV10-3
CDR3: CAISGEENTEAFF
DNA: TGTGCCATCAGTGGAGAAGAGAACACTGAAGCTTTCTTT

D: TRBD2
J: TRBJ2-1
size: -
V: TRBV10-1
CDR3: CASSGELAGREQFF
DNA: TGCGCCAGCAGTGGGGAACTAGCGGGACGAGAGCAGTTCTTC

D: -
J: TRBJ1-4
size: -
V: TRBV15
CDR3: CATSRGSEEKLFF
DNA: TGTGCCACCAGCAGAGGATCAGAAGAAAAACTGTTTTTT

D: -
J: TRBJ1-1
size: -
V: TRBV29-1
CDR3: CSAPGSTEAFF
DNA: TGCAGCGCCCCCGGTAGCACTGAAGCTTTCTTT

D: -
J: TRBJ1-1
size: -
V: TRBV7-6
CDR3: CASSLPPGGTEAFF
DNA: TGTGCCAGCAGCTTGCCGCCCGGGGGAACTGAAGCTTTCTTT

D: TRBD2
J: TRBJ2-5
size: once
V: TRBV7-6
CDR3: CASSFLAGGDQETQYF
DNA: TGTGCCAGCAGCTTCCTAGCGGGGGGTGACCAAGAGACCCAGTACTTC

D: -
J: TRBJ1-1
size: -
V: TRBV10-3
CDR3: CAISERIQGDMNTEAFF
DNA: TGTGCCATCAGTGAGAGGATACAGGGAGACATGAACACTGAAGCTTTCTTT

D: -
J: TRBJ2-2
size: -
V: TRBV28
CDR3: CASRVRRNTGELFF
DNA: TGTGCCAGCAGAGTACGGAGGAACACCGGGGAGCTGTTTTTT

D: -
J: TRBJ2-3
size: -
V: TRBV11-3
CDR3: CASSSRASTDTQYF
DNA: TGTGCCAGCAGCTCTAGAGCAAGCACAGATACGCAGTATTTT

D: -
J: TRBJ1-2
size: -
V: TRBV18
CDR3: CASSPPGNYGYTF
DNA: TGTGCCAGCTCACCCCCCGGGAACTATGGCTACACCTTC

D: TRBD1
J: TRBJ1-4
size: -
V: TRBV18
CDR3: CASSFDRVTNEKLFF
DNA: TGTGCCAGCTCGTTCGACAGGGTCACTAATGAAAAACTGTTTTTT

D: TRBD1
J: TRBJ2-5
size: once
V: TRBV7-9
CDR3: CASSLDRGKETQYF
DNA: TGTGCCAGCAGCCTGGACAGGGGTAAAGAGACCCAGTACTTC

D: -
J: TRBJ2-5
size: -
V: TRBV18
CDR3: CASSPQIRGGLETQYF
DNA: TGTGCCAGCTCACCCCAAATACGAGGGGGTTTAGAGACCCAGTACTTC

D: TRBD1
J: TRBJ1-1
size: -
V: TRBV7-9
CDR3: CASSLRGGWTEAFF
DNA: TGTGCCAGCAGCTTACGAGGGGGCTGGACTGAAGCTTTCTTT

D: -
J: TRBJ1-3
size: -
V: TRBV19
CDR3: CASSANRDRNTIYF
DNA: TGTGCCAGTAGTGCCAACAGGGACCGAAACACCATATATTTT

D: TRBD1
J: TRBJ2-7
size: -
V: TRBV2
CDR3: CARGTGEAYEQYF
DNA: TGTGCCCGAGGGACAGGGGAGGCCTACGAGCAGTACTTC

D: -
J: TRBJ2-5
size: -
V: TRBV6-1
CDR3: CASSERRSGETQYF
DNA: TGTGCCAGCAGTGAAAGGCGCAGCGGGGAGACCCAGTACTTC

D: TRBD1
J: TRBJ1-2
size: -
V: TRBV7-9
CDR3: CASSSPGQGERRGYTF
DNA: TGTGCCAGCAGCTCCCCGGGGCAGGGGGAGCGGCGTGGCTACACCTTC

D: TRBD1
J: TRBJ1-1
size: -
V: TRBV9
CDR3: CASSASGGLGTEAFF
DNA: TGTGCCAGCAGCGCCTCAGGGGGCCTCGGCACTGAAGCTTTCTTT

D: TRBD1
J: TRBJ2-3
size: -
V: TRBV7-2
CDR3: CASSLNTGGSTDTQYF
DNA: TGTGCCAGCAGCTTAAATACAGGGGGGAGCACAGATACGCAGTATTTT

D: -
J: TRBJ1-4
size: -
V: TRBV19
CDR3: CASNWAGREKLFF
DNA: TGTGCCAGTAATTGGGCAGGCCGGGAAAAACTGTTTTTT

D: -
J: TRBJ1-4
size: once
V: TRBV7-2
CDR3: CASSPTPRVNEKLFF
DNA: TGTGCCAGCAGCCCGACCCCCAGGGTAAATGAAAAACTGTTTTTT

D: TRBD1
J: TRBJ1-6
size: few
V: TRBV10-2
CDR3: CASSEAGQRNSPLHF
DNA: TGCGCCAGCAGTGAGGCGGGACAGAGGAATTCACCCCTCCACTTT

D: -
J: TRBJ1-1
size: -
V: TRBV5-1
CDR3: CASSFTTNTEAFF
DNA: TGCGCCAGCAGCTTCACAACGAACACTGAAGCTTTCTTT

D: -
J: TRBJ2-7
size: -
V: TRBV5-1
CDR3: CASSLVGDEQYF
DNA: TGCGCCAGCAGCTTGGTCGGAGACGAGCAGTACTTC

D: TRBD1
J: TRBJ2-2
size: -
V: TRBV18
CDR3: CASSLEDRVNTGELFF
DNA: TGTGCCAGCTCACTAGAAGACAGGGTCAACACCGGGGAGCTGTTTTTT

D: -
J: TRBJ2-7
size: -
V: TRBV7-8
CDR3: CASSLGWSAGAREQYF
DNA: TGTGCCAGCAGCTTAGGATGGTCAGCAGGGGCCAGGGAGCAGTACTTC

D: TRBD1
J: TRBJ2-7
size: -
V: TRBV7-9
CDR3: CASSSDGTGLYEQYF
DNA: TGTGCCAGCAGCTCCGATGGGACAGGCCTCTACGAGCAGTACTTC

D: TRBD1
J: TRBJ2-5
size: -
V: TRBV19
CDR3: CASSIGGQVYQETQYF
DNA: TGTGCCAGTAGTATCGGCGGACAGGTGTACCAAGAGACCCAGTACTTC

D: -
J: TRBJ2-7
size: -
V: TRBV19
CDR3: CASSIGAGTYEQYF
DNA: TGTGCCAGTAGTATTGGGGCGGGAACCTACGAGCAGTACTTC

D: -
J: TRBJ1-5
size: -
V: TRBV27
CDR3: CASSFSGDGQPQHF
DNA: TGTGCCAGCAGTTTTTCGGGGGACGGTCAGCCCCAGCATTTT